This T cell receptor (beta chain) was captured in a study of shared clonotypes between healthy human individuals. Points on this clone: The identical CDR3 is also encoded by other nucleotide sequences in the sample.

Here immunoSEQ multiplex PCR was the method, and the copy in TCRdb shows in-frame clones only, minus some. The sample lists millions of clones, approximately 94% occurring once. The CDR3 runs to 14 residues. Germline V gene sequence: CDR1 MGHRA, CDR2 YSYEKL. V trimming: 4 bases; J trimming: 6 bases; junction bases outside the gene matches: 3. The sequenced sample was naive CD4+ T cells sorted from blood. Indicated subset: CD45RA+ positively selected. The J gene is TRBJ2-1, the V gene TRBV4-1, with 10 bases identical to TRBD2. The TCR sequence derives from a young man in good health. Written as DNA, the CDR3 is TGCGCCAGCAGCCTCGGACTAGCGGTCAATGAGCAGTTCTTC. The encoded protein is CASSLGLAVNEQFF.